Listed below are T cell receptor beta chains from one sample, sequenced in a study of long-term antiretroviral therapy in people with HIV. Profiled with immunoSEQ multiplex PCR; TCRdb holds only in-frame clones, not every one. The data contain about 19,000 clones, less than 85% of them seen just once; the ten biggest clones take up around an eighth. This specimen was unsorted PBMCs, taken 0.5 years before starting antiretroviral therapy. These receptors all stem from a woman between 50 and 59 years old with HIV. Each CDR3 is given with its conserved first and last residue. The order of the fields is D gene, V gene, J gene, clone size, CDR3 protein, CDR3 DNA. D genes are given only for firm matches. Only some rows state a clone size, as once, few, many or a class for expanded clones.

d_gene: .
v_gene: TRBV11-3
j_gene: TRBJ2-5
abundance: few
CDR3aa: CASSLTGVQETQYF
CDR3nt: TGTGCCAGCAGCTTGACCGGCGTCCAAGAGACCCAGTACTTC

d_gene: .
v_gene: TRBV6-1
j_gene: TRBJ1-1
abundance: .
CDR3aa: CASSVMNTEAFF
CDR3nt: TGTGCCAGCAGTGTCATGAACACTGAAGCTTTCTTT

d_gene: .
v_gene: TRBV6-5
j_gene: TRBJ1-2
abundance: .
CDR3aa: CASSYQGGYTF
CDR3nt: TGTGCCAGCAGTTACCAGGGAGGCTACACCTTC

d_gene: .
v_gene: TRBV5-4
j_gene: TRBJ1-4
abundance: .
CDR3aa: CASSLEVVPEKLFF
CDR3nt: TGTGCCAGCAGCTTGGAGGTCGTTCCGGAAAAACTGTTTTTT

d_gene: .
v_gene: TRBV23-1
j_gene: TRBJ1-2
abundance: .
CDR3aa: CASSRGDTF
CDR3nt: TGCGCCAGCAGTCGGGGGGACACCTTC

d_gene: .
v_gene: TRBV18
j_gene: TRBJ1-1
abundance: .
CDR3aa: CASSPLRGQSEAFF
CDR3nt: TGTGCCAGCTCACCACTCAGAGGTCAGAGTGAAGCTTTCTTT

d_gene: .
v_gene: TRBV14
j_gene: TRBJ2-2
abundance: .
CDR3aa: CASSRVVANTGELFF
CDR3nt: TGTGCCAGCAGCCGAGTGGTCGCGAACACCGGGGAGCTGTTTTTT

d_gene: .
v_gene: TRBV21-1
j_gene: TRBJ1-5
abundance: medium-sized
CDR3aa: CASSPLDRDNQPQHF
CDR3nt: TGTGCCAGCAGCCCTCTGGACAGGGACAATCAGCCCCAGCATTTT

d_gene: .
v_gene: TRBV6-6
j_gene: TRBJ2-5
abundance: .
CDR3aa: CASSYLQGGTQYF
CDR3nt: TGTGCCAGCAGTTACCTACAGGGCGGGACCCAGTACTTC

d_gene: TRBD2
v_gene: TRBV23-1
j_gene: TRBJ2-3
abundance: .
CDR3aa: CASSFPGLAGGPDTDTQYF
CDR3nt: TGCGCCAGCAGTTTTCCGGGACTAGCGGGGGGGCCGGACACAGATACGCAGTATTTT

d_gene: .
v_gene: TRBV2
j_gene: TRBJ1-2
abundance: .
CDR3aa: CASSAKGYGYTF
CDR3nt: TGTGCCAGCAGCGCTAAAGGGTATGGCTACACCTTC

d_gene: TRBD1
v_gene: TRBV27
j_gene: TRBJ1-4
abundance: .
CDR3aa: CASSPQGEPEKLFF
CDR3nt: TGTGCCAGCAGTCCCCAGGGGGAACCAGAAAAACTGTTTTTT

d_gene: .
v_gene: TRBV15
j_gene: TRBJ2-7
abundance: few
CDR3aa: CATSRDWGRDYEQYF
CDR3nt: TGTGCCACCAGCAGAGATTGGGGCAGGGACTACGAGCAGTACTTC

d_gene: TRBD2
v_gene: TRBV7-9
j_gene: TRBJ2-5
abundance: few
CDR3aa: CASSFSSGAETQYF
CDR3nt: TGTGCCAGCAGCTTCAGTAGCGGGGCAGAGACCCAGTACTTC

d_gene: TRBD1
v_gene: TRBV27
j_gene: TRBJ2-7
abundance: .
CDR3aa: CASSLTGQGGYEQYF
CDR3nt: TGTGCCAGCAGTTTGACGGGACAGGGAGGCTACGAGCAGTACTTC

d_gene: TRBD1
v_gene: TRBV11-2
j_gene: TRBJ2-6
abundance: .
CDR3aa: CASSLPGQGTPGANVLTF
CDR3nt: TGTGCCAGCAGCCTCCCGGGACAGGGAACGCCAGGGGCCAACGTCCTGACTTTC

d_gene: TRBD2
v_gene: TRBV5-1
j_gene: TRBJ2-5
abundance: .
CDR3aa: CASSLEPSGGWETQYF
CDR3nt: TGCGCCAGCAGCTTGGAGCCTAGCGGGGGGTGGGAGACCCAGTACTTC

d_gene: TRBD2
v_gene: TRBV11-3
j_gene: TRBJ2-1
abundance: .
CDR3aa: CASSFSAGHNEQFF
CDR3nt: TGTGCCAGCAGCTTTTCAGCGGGGCACAATGAGCAGTTCTTC

d_gene: TRBD1
v_gene: TRBV2
j_gene: TRBJ1-2
abundance: few
CDR3aa: CASSTGQGSDGYTF
CDR3nt: TGTGCCAGCAGTACCGGACAGGGCAGCGATGGCTACACCTTC

d_gene: .
v_gene: TRBV19
j_gene: TRBJ2-7
abundance: .
CDR3aa: CASSMGTPEVYEQYF
CDR3nt: TGTGCCAGTAGTATGGGGACGCCTGAGGTCTACGAGCAGTACTTC

d_gene: .
v_gene: TRBV5-1
j_gene: TRBJ1-1
abundance: .
CDR3aa: CASSGGSVRNTEAFF
CDR3nt: TGCGCCAGCAGCGGGGGATCAGTGAGGAACACTGAAGCTTTCTTT

d_gene: .
v_gene: TRBV6-4
j_gene: TRBJ2-7
abundance: few
CDR3aa: CASSPSGGGEQYF
CDR3nt: TGTGCCAGCAGTCCCAGTGGAGGGGGCGAGCAGTACTTC

d_gene: .
v_gene: TRBV5-1
j_gene: TRBJ2-2
abundance: .
CDR3aa: CASSPDNVGELFF
CDR3nt: TGCGCCAGCAGTCCGGACAACGTCGGGGAGCTGTTTTTT

d_gene: TRBD2
v_gene: TRBV29-1
j_gene: TRBJ2-1
abundance: .
CDR3aa: CSTSGGLHNEQFF
CDR3nt: TGCAGCACTAGCGGGGGGCTGCACAATGAGCAGTTCTTC

d_gene: .
v_gene: TRBV18
j_gene: TRBJ1-2
abundance: .
CDR3aa: CASSPFGTTLSYGYTF
CDR3nt: TGTGCCAGCTCACCATTCGGGACAACCCTGAGCTATGGCTACACCTTC

d_gene: .
v_gene: TRBV9
j_gene: TRBJ2-1
abundance: once
CDR3aa: CASSVVPNNEQFF
CDR3nt: TGTGCCAGCAGCGTAGTACCAAACAATGAGCAGTTCTTC

d_gene: .
v_gene: TRBV28
j_gene: TRBJ2-7
abundance: .
CDR3aa: CASRRDKAYEQYF
CDR3nt: TGTGCCAGCAGACGGGACAAAGCCTACGAGCAGTACTTC

d_gene: TRBD1
v_gene: TRBV10-3
j_gene: TRBJ1-2
abundance: .
CDR3aa: CAITSKGTGGSLSGYTF
CDR3nt: TGTGCCATCACTTCAAAGGGGACAGGGGGCTCTTTAAGTGGCTACACCTTC

d_gene: .
v_gene: TRBV6-5
j_gene: TRBJ1-3
abundance: .
CDR3aa: CASSLASGNTIYF
CDR3nt: TGTGCCAGCAGTCTCGCCTCTGGAAACACCATATATTTT

d_gene: .
v_gene: TRBV6-1
j_gene: TRBJ2-7
abundance: .
CDR3aa: CASSDYQGPYEQYF
CDR3nt: TGTGCCAGCAGTGATTACCAGGGACCCTACGAGCAGTACTTC

d_gene: .
v_gene: TRBV7-9
j_gene: TRBJ1-2
abundance: .
CDR3aa: CASSLAQTINYGYTF
CDR3nt: TGTGCCAGCAGCTTAGCTCAGACCATTAACTATGGCTACACCTTC

d_gene: TRBD2
v_gene: TRBV6-5
j_gene: TRBJ2-5
abundance: .
CDR3aa: CASSPGGGLEETQYF
CDR3nt: TGTGCCAGCAGTCCGGGGGGGGGATTAGAAGAGACCCAGTACTTC

d_gene: .
v_gene: TRBV10-3
j_gene: TRBJ1-2
abundance: .
CDR3aa: CAISEIPGIYTF
CDR3nt: TGTGCCATCAGTGAGATTCCCGGGATCTACACCTTC

d_gene: .
v_gene: TRBV27
j_gene: TRBJ1-6
abundance: .
CDR3aa: CASSKGNSPLHF
CDR3nt: TGTGCCAGCAGTAAGGGTAATTCACCCCTCCACTTT

d_gene: .
v_gene: TRBV5-1
j_gene: TRBJ1-1
abundance: .
CDR3aa: CASSLLSQNTEAFF
CDR3nt: TGCGCCAGCAGCCTGTTAAGCCAGAACACTGAAGCTTTCTTT

d_gene: .
v_gene: TRBV11-2
j_gene: TRBJ2-7
abundance: .
CDR3aa: CASSPPGLAYEQYF
CDR3nt: TGTGCCAGCAGCCCTCCAGGACTGGCCTACGAGCAGTACTTC

d_gene: TRBD1
v_gene: TRBV7-9
j_gene: TRBJ1-2
abundance: .
CDR3aa: CASSSLGTGGIYGYTF
CDR3nt: TGTGCCAGCAGCTCCTTAGGGACAGGGGGCATTTATGGCTACACCTTC

d_gene: .
v_gene: TRBV5-4
j_gene: TRBJ2-5
abundance: once
CDR3aa: CASSLGARETQYF
CDR3nt: TGTGCCAGCAGCTTGGGGGCGAGGGAGACCCAGTACTTC

d_gene: .
v_gene: TRBV27
j_gene: TRBJ2-2
abundance: .
CDR3aa: CASSLLGNTGELFF
CDR3nt: TGTGCCAGCAGTTTATTAGGGAACACCGGGGAGCTGTTTTTT

d_gene: .
v_gene: TRBV12-5
j_gene: TRBJ2-5
abundance: .
CDR3aa: CASGWTAYQETQYF
CDR3nt: TGTGCTAGTGGTTGGACAGCATACCAAGAGACCCAGTACTTC

d_gene: TRBD2
v_gene: TRBV27
j_gene: TRBJ2-5
abundance: .
CDR3aa: CASSLYQRGIQETQYF
CDR3nt: TGTGCCAGCAGTTTATACCAGCGGGGGATCCAAGAGACCCAGTACTTC